The 15 T cell receptor beta chains reported below all come from one sample, sequenced in a study of cytomegalovirus exposure and HLA in healthy donors (dated by TCRdb to the late 2010s). Library generation was performed with the immunoSEQ multiplex PCR assay. A mixture of 60 forward primers for TCR Vbeta segments and 13 reverse primers for TCR Jbeta segments was used in the multiplex PCR. TCRdb's version of the immuneACCESS table is confined to in-frame rearrangements and falls short of the full clone set. An unresolved V gene accounts for under half of the shortfall where checked; the remainder is of unknown origin. Here the sample has under 200,000 clones; almost 85% occur a single time. Roughly 0.5% of the sample belongs to the ten largest clones. The sequenced sample consisted of PBMCs. These receptors came from a woman aged 45 to 65 in good health and CMV-seronegative.

This chain joins TRBV18 and TRBJ2-3; TRBD2 matches at 7 bases. Germline loops: CDR1 KGHSH, CDR2 LQKENI. The CDR3 runs to 15 residues. V was pared by 6 bases and J by 3 bases, with 9 bases of the junction left unmatched. The DNA for the CDR3 is TGTGCCAGCTCCCGTACTATGGGGGGGACAGATACGCAGTATTTT. This translates into CASSRTMGGTDTQYF.

V usage is TRBV23-1 and J usage is TRBJ1-1; D gene unclear. TRBV23-1 is an ORF, with its function uncertain. CDR3 size: 14 residues. Trimming pared 0 bases from V and 5 bases from J, leaving 10 bases between. Here the CDR3 DNA reads TGCGCCAGCAGTCAATCGCACTTCAGGACTGAAGCTTTCTTT. Translating gives CASSQSHFRTEAFF.

The V gene is TRBV7-2, the J gene TRBJ2-2; D is ambiguous. This CDR3 has 16 amino acids. The germline V gene has CDR1 SGHTA and CDR2 FQGNSA. Deletions cut 5 bases from V and 3 bases from J, with 16 bases between. The CDR3 here is CASSALTRGYTGELFF. CDR3 bases: TGTGCCAGCAGCGCCTTAACGCGAGGTTACACCGGGGAGCTGTTTTTT.

This clone turned up a few times. V gene TRBV7-3 combines with J gene TRBJ2-1, with 8 bases identical to TRBD1. From germline, CDR1 is SGHTA and CDR2 FQGTGA. The CDR3 is 14 residues long. V lost 5 bases and J lost 7; bases outside the gene matches: 7. CDR3: CASSRGQGRNEQFF. The CDR3, as DNA: TGTGCCAGCAGCCGTGGACAGGGCCGAAATGAGCAGTTCTTC.

The V gene is TRBV5-4, the J gene TRBJ2-7; 9 bases align to TRBD1. Germline CDR1 is SGHNT and CDR2 is YYREEE (reference sequence). V was clipped by 1 base and J by 6 bases; unmatched bases: 5. The CDR3 extends over 14 amino acids. The CDR3 DNA reads as TGTGCCAGCAGCTTGAAGGGACAGGGATCCGAGCAGTACTTC. Its translation is CASSLKGQGSEQYF.

This clone was seen a few times. This rearrangement joins TRBV5-1 to TRBJ2-7; 7 nucleotides match TRBD1. V trimming: 3 bases; J trimming: 0 bases; junction bases outside the gene matches: 6. CDR1 is SGHRS, CDR2 YFSETQ, per germline. This CDR3 comprises 15 residues. The CDR3 DNA is TGCGCCAGCAGCTGGGGGACAGTGGGCTCCTACGAGCAGTACTTC. Its protein product is CASSWGTVGSYEQYF.

The chain has TRBV28 and TRBJ1-2; TRBD1 might be the D (6 bases). CDR3 size: 19 residues. The V gene lost 3 bases and the J gene lost 5 bases, with 28 bases spanning the gap. Germline V lookup: CDR1 MDHEN, CDR2 SYDVKM. The CDR3 protein is CASSLTGFGKLKGAYGYTF. CDR3 in DNA: TGTGCCAGCAGTTTGACAGGTTTCGGGAAACTTAAGGGAGCTTATGGCTACACCTTC.

V and J are TRBV11-2 and TRBJ2-1, with TRBD1 matching 8 bases. This CDR3 has 20 amino acids. The germline gives CDR1 SGHAT, CDR2 FQNNGV. The V and J ends lost 0 bases and 4 bases, in that order; junction bases with no gene match: 17. This chain's CDR3 is CASSLEAFATGQAGYNEQFF. CDR3 nucleotides: TGTGCCAGCAGCTTAGAGGCCTTTGCTACGGGACAGGCGGGATACAATGAGCAGTTCTTC. Looking up the rest from reference TRBV11-2 and TRBJ2-1 gives the full variable domain: EAGVAQSPRYKIIEKRQSVAFWCNPISGHATLYWYQQILGQGPKLLIQFQNNGVVDDSQLPKDRFSAERLKGVDSTLKIQPAKLEDSAVYLCASSLEAFATGQAGYNEQFFGPGTRLTVL.

The genes are TRBV28 and TRBJ1-1; D is perhaps TRBD1 (6 bases). There are 12 residues in the CDR3. CDR1 is MDHEN and CDR2 is SYDVKM in the germline V gene. Trimming removed 6 bases at V and 5 bases at J, with 10 bases between. DNA for the CDR3: TGTGCCAGCAGAGAACAGGGAACTGAAGCTTTCTTT. It codes for CASREQGTEAFF.

This clone is a singleton in its sample. The rearrangement links TRBV7-2 to TRBJ2-3; the match to TRBD2 covers 11 bases. Germline values: CDR1 SGHTA, CDR2 FQGNSA. CDR3 size: 16 residues. J was trimmed by 4 bases and V by 2 bases; bases with no gene match: 5. CDR3 sequence reads: CASSLFSGGGPDTQYF. The CDR3 nucleotides read TGTGCCAGCAGCTTATTTAGCGGGGGGGGGCCAGATACGCAGTATTTT.

This clone was observed a single time. The chain couples TRBV5-4 to TRBJ1-2, with a weak D call TRBD1 (5 bases). Germline CDR1 and CDR2: SGHNT and YYREEE (reference sequence). The CDR3 has 14 amino acids. The germline V and J ends were trimmed by 1 base and 3 bases, with 10 bases remaining between them. The CDR3 DNA reads as TGTGCCAGCAGCTTGCGGGGGAGGGACTATGGCTACACCTTC. It is translated as CASSLRGRDYGYTF.

This chain joins TRBV30 and TRBJ2-7; the D is unclear. The CDR3 covers 12 residues. From germline, CDR1 is GTSNPN and CDR2 SVGIG (reference sequence). V lost 4 bases and J lost 3, with 10 bases in between. The CDR3 loop reads CAWTHTIYEQYF. The CDR3 bases are TGTGCCTGGACTCACACAATCTACGAGCAGTACTTC.

The chain is built from TRBV7-8 and TRBJ2-5, with D possibly being TRBD1 (6 bases). Germline values: CDR1 SGHVS, CDR2 FQNEAQ. This CDR3 has 11 amino acids. Trimming shortened V by 6 bases and J by 13 bases, and 15 bases separated the two germline ends. The CDR3 loop is CASSHPGHVYF. CDR3 sequence (DNA): TGTGCCAGCAGTCACCCGGGACACGTGTACTTC.

V gene TRBV9 combines with J gene TRBJ2-5, with TRBD1 as a possible D gene (6 bases). The V end was cut by 0 bases, the J end by 5 bases, with 11 bases between. The CDR3 totals 14 residues. CDR1 SGDLS and CDR2 YYNGEE come from the germline V gene. In DNA form, the CDR3 reads TGTGCCAGCAGCGTAGCTACAGGGCGGGAGACCCAGTACTTC. Amino acids: CASSVATGRETQYF.

This chain links TRBV15 with TRBJ2-1; the D gene is possibly TRBD2 (6 bases). The V end lost 11 bases, the J end lost 1 base, and 15 bases lay between the germline ends. Germline V gene data show CDR1 as LNHNV and CDR2 as YYDKDF (reference sequence). There are 14 residues in the CDR3. This chain's CDR3 is CAAETGGSYNEQFF. In DNA, the CDR3 is TGTGCCGCAGAGACCGGGGGATCCTACAATGAGCAGTTCTTC.